This is a list of T cell receptor beta chains from one sample in a study of blood T cell repertoires in COVID-19. Repertoires were generated with immunoSEQ multiplex PCR, while TCRdb's copy carries only in-frame clones and drops some. The table lists some 250,000 clones, roughly 80% of them singletons. Material for sequencing was peripheral blood. All receptors come from a woman between 18 and 30 years old with acute or convalescent COVID-19. The CDR3 runs from the conserved cysteine through the conserved F or W. A D gene is named only where the DNA matches it firmly. Clone size is given for some rows only: seen once, a few or many times, or a class if the clone is expanded.

clone_size	cdr3_length	v_call	d_call	j_call	cdr3_nt	cdr3_aa
once	15	TRBV27	NA	TRBJ1-5	TGTGCCAGCAGTTTAGGTGGGGGGAGGGGTCAGCCCCAGCATTTT	CASSLGGGRGQPQHF
NA	12	TRBV28	NA	TRBJ1-1	TGTGCCAGCTCTCCTAACGGGGGTTATGCTTTCTTT	CASSPNGGYAFF
NA	15	TRBV15	TRBD2	TRBJ2-7	TGTGCCACCAGCAGAGAGCGACTAGCGGGAGAACAGCAGTACTTC	CATSRERLAGEQQYF
NA	15	TRBV6-5	TRBD2	TRBJ2-1	TGTGCCAGCAGACTTAGTGGACTAGCGGACAATGAGCAGTTCTTC	CASRLSGLADNEQFF
few	13	TRBV19	NA	TRBJ2-3	TGTGCCAGTAGACGGGACAACACAGATACGCAGTATTTT	CASRRDNTDTQYF
NA	13	TRBV25-1	NA	TRBJ1-1	TGTGCCAGCAGTCGCACAGGGTCCACTGAAGCTTTCTTT	CASSRTGSTEAFF
NA	15	TRBV20-1	NA	TRBJ2-3	TGCAGTGCTAGTGCGGGGAGAGCGTTGGGAGATACGCAGTATTTT	CSASAGRALGDTQYF
NA	14	TRBV27	TRBD1	TRBJ1-1	TGTGCCAGCAGCTACAGGGGAGTAGACACTGAAGCTTTCTTT	CASSYRGVDTEAFF
once	13	TRBV18	NA	TRBJ2-3	TGTGCCAGCTCACCAGGACTAACAGATACGCAGTATTTT	CASSPGLTDTQYF
NA	15	TRBV7-7	NA	TRBJ2-7	TGTGCTAGCAGCTTAGGTCCAGGGAACTCCTACGAGCAGTACTTC	CASSLGPGNSYEQYF
once	14	TRBV21-1	NA	TRBJ1-3	TGTGCCAGCAGCCGACAGGGCGAGGGGAACACCATATATTTT	CASSRQGEGNTIYF
NA	16	TRBV7-9	TRBD1	TRBJ2-1	TGTGCCAGCAGCGTATCCGGGACAGGGGGCTCTAATGAGCAGTTCTTC	CASSVSGTGGSNEQFF
once	14	TRBV2	NA	TRBJ1-1	TGTGCCAGCAGCGAGGGACAAACGAACACTGAAGCTTTCTTT	CASSEGQTNTEAFF
NA	13	TRBV7-2	NA	TRBJ2-1	TGTGCCAGCAATTCCGGCGGCGGCAATGAGCAGTTCTTC	CASNSGGGNEQFF
NA	14	TRBV9	TRBD1	TRBJ1-1	TGTGCCAGCAGCCCTGGGACAGTGAACACTGAAGCTTTCTTT	CASSPGTVNTEAFF
few	15	TRBV6-5	NA	TRBJ1-5	TGTGCCAGCGGCACGGGGGTGGCCGGCAATCAGCCCCAGCATTTT	CASGTGVAGNQPQHF